These 4 T cell receptor beta chains originate from one sample sequenced in a study of chronic HIV infection and antiretroviral therapy. TCRdb processed the 5' RACE reads anew with MiXCR; each CDR3 protein has one entry. The data contain about 38,000 distinct CDR3 sequences, 7% to 10% of them seen just once; the ten biggest clones take up 2.9%. Specimen: peripheral blood. These receptors all come from an adult who had HIV and had not received antiretroviral therapy, or was an uninfected healthy control (not recorded which).

This clonotype came up many times. The chain has TRBV4-3 and TRBJ2-1, with 9 nucleotides matching TRBD2. In germline, CDR1 is LGHNA, CDR2 YSLEER. The trim removed 3 bases at V and 4 bases at J, leaving 7 bases unmatched. The CDR3 length is 16 residues. DNA for the CDR3: TGCGCCAGCAGCCAGGCCGCTAGCGGGGATTACAATGAGCAGTTCTTC. It encodes CASSQAASGDYNEQFF.

The V call is TRBV20-1, the J call TRBJ1-2; unclear D gene. V was clipped by 6 bases and J by 7 bases, with 18 bases between them. The CDR3 runs to 13 residues. CDR1 is DFQATT and CDR2 is SNEGSKA in the germline V gene (reference sequence). The chain's CDR3 is CSASEPSLGGYTF. The CDR3 nucleotides read TGCAGTGCCTCTGAACCGTCCCTGGGTGGCTACACCTTC.

This clonotype was counted a few times. This chain connects TRBV28 to TRBJ2-7; 10 bases map to TRBD2. CDR1 is MDHEN, CDR2 SYDVKM, per germline. The trim removed 11 bases at V and 5 bases at J, leaving 9 bases unmatched. This CDR3 region has 13 residues. Here the CDR3 reads CAASSGSRNEQYF. The DNA of the CDR3 is TGTGCCGCCTCTAGCGGGAGTAGGAACGAGCAGTACTTC.

As concerns this clonotype: A much larger clone lies a single base off, so this may be a read error. The rearrangement links TRBV5-1 to TRBJ2-7, with D tentatively TRBD2 (5 bases). This CDR3 region has 15 residues. CDR1 and CDR2 from the germline V gene are SGHRS and YFSETQ. As DNA, the CDR3 is TGCTCCAGCAGCTCCTCCTTGGGCGGACTCCACGAGCAGTACTTC. Amino acid sequence: CSSSSSLGGLHEQYF. Filled out from reference TRBV5-1 and TRBJ2-7, the complete variable domain reads KAGVTQTPRYLIKTRGQQVTLSCSPISGHRSVSWYQQTPGQGLQFLFEYFSETQRNKGNFPGRFSGRQFSNSRSEMNVSTLELGDSALYLCSSSSSLGGLHEQYFGPGTRLTVT.